What follows are 11 T cell receptor beta chains derived from one specimen sequenced in a study of blood T cell repertoires in COVID-19. Sequenced by immunoSEQ multiplex PCR; TCRdb stores in-frame clones only, minus some. The sample consists of 95,000 to 150,000 clones, 84% of them appearing once. The source material was PBMCs or T cells enriched from blood (not recorded which). These receptors came from a woman aged 25-40 years who had recovered from COVID-19.

This sequence joins TRBV6-1 and TRBJ1-2, with TRBD1 matching 9 bases. J gave up 7 bases and V 3 bases, and 3 bases lay outside the gene matches. The CDR3 loop spans 13 amino acids. Germline V gene data show CDR1 as MNHNS and CDR2 as SASEGT. As DNA, the CDR3 is TGTGCCAGCAGTGACCCGACAGGGGGTGGCTACACCTTC. Its translation: CASSDPTGGGYTF.

This clone was counted a single time. The rearrangement links TRBV12-3 or TRBV12-4 to TRBJ2-7; no clear D gene. The CDR3 has 13 residues. V lost 6 bases to trimming and J lost 5 bases, with 14 bases between them. The CDR3 nucleotides read TGTGCCAGCAGCATCCTTGTAGCACACGAGCAGTACTTC. Amino acid sequence: CASSILVAHEQYF.

The CDR3 loop is CASSVGVSGLAGEQFF. The CDR3 nucleotides read TGTGCCAGCAGCGTAGGAGTTTCCGGACTAGCGGGCGAGCAGTTCTTC. The chain carries TRBV9 and TRBJ2-1; 11 bases match TRBD2. The CDR3 is made up of 16 amino acids. The germline V gene encodes CDR1 SGDLS and CDR2 YYNGEE. J lost 10 bases, V lost 0 bases, and 9 bases had no gene match.

V is TRBV10-3 and J is TRBJ2-3, with D uncertain. Germline-derived CDR1 and CDR2 are ENHRY and SYGVKD. CDR3 length: 13 amino acids. V was trimmed by 2 bases and J by 6 bases, leaving 9 bases between them. The CDR3 DNA is TGTGCCATCAGTGAGCTGGGCCCGGATACGCAGTATTTT. Translating gives CAISELGPDTQYF.

The chain has TRBV7-2 and TRBJ1-1; TRBD1 agrees at 8 bases. Trimming at V came to 2 bases and at J to 0 bases, leaving 2 bases not matched to a gene. Germline V lookup: CDR1 SGHTA, CDR2 FQGNSA. This CDR3 contains 15 residues. CDR3 sequence reads: CASSLQGALNTEAFF. The CDR3 bases are TGTGCCAGCAGCTTACAGGGGGCCTTGAACACTGAAGCTTTCTTT.

This chain uses TRBV3-1 (or the pseudogene TRBV3-2) with TRBJ1-3; perhaps TRBD1 as D (5 bases). Germline CDR1 is LGHDT and CDR2 is YNNKEL (reference sequence). Trimming shortened V by 4 bases and J by 0 bases, and 16 bases separated the two germline ends. The CDR3 length is 17 residues. Here the CDR3 reads CASSRLGGGSSGNTIYF. The CDR3 DNA reads as TGTGCCAGCAGCCGTTTGGGGGGAGGGAGCTCTGGAAACACCATATATTTT.

Written as DNA, the CDR3 is TGCGCCAGCAGCTCCAACCCGGGACAGGGGGCAGTTGGCTACACCTTC. Translated: CASSSNPGQGAVGYTF. The chain carries TRBV5-1 and TRBJ1-2; 12 bases match TRBD1. This CDR3 region has 16 residues. Germline V gene sequence: CDR1 SGHRS, CDR2 YFSETQ. Trimming cost V 3 bases and J 7 bases; bases outside gene matches: 10.

The genes are TRBV11-3 and TRBJ2-7, with TRBD2 matching over 14 bases. This CDR3 region has 16 residues. J gave up 4 bases and V 0 bases, and 2 bases lay outside the gene matches. Germline values: CDR1 SGHNT, CDR2 YENEEA. The CDR3 protein is CASSLDGTSGSYEQYF. For the CDR3, the DNA is TGTGCCAGCAGCTTAGATGGGACTAGCGGGAGTTACGAGCAGTACTTC.

This clone was counted a few times. The V and J genes are TRBV5-5 and TRBJ2-3; D may be TRBD2 (6 bases). The germline V gene has CDR1 SGHKS and CDR2 YYEKEE (reference sequence). This CDR3 contains 18 residues. V lost 3 bases to trimming and J lost 6 bases, with 26 bases between them. Here the CDR3 reads CASSSTLGGINFLDTQYF. In DNA form, the CDR3 reads TGTGCCAGCAGCTCGACGCTTGGGGGGATAAATTTCTTGGATACGCAGTATTTT.

V gene TRBV25-1 combines with J gene TRBJ1-5, with D unclear. Looked up from germline, CDR1 is MGHDK and CDR2 is SYGVNS. Trimming pared 1 base from V and 11 bases from J, leaving 12 bases between. This CDR3 region has 13 residues. The CDR3 region is CASSESNRGAQHF. The CDR3 region has the DNA TGTGCCAGCAGTGAATCGAACCGTGGAGCCCAGCATTTT.

The chain couples TRBV28 to TRBJ2-7; D perhaps matches TRBD2 (6 bases). CDR3 size: 15 residues. V lost 4 bases and J lost 1, with 14 bases in between. Germline V gene data show CDR1 as MDHEN and CDR2 as SYDVKM. The CDR3 nucleotides read TGTGCCAGCAGTTGGGGGACGGGAGATTCCTACGAGCAGTACTTC. Protein: CASSWGTGDSYEQYF.